Included here is one T cell receptor beta chain sequence, with context. The antigen is not known. This entry is derived from a study of vaccination effects on CD4 cells after COVID-19. On the study more broadly: ViraFEST used viral peptide pools to expand antigen-specific CD4+ T cells before sequencing. Samples were collected from a few convalescent patients early and late following vaccination. Study outcomes and limitations: Marked clonal contraction was seen late after vaccination (in both infection- and vaccine-induced clones).

The CDR3 spans 14 residues. V gave up 6 bases and J gave up 2 bases, with 13 bases separating them. CDR1 and CDR2 from the germline V gene are GTSNPN and SVGIG (reference sequence). Culturing for about ten days preceded CD4+ T cell isolation. The person was diagnosed with PCR-confirmed SARS-CoV-2 infection between March and December 2020. Two-dose vaccination with either BNT162b2 or mRNA-1273 was given to the participants. Replacing half the medium with IL-2 medium was done on days 3 and 7. Generated by immunoSEQ multiplex PCR, the TCRdb table keeps only in-frame clones and is missing some. The sample has roughly 46,000 clones, 65% to 80% seen once.

This chain joins TRBV30 and TRBJ1-4; D possibly corresponds to TRBD1 (5 bases). The clonotype originates from a human donor who had a prior SARS-CoV-2 infection. The input for sequencing was CD4+ T cells from PBMCs cultured without peptide, taken after COVID-19 vaccination. The CDR3 bases are TGTGCCTGTCCCTCCCGGGGGACTAATGAAAAACTGTTTTTT. This codes for CACPSRGTNEKLFF.